This T cell receptor (beta chain) is drawn from a study of blood T cell repertoires in COVID-19. Generated by immunoSEQ multiplex PCR, the TCRdb table keeps only in-frame clones and is missing some. The sample has approximately 130,000 clones; 70% to 90% are singletons. Germline-derived CDR1 and CDR2 are SNHLY and FYNNEI. The CDR3 is made up of 13 amino acids. Trimming took off 8 bases at V and 1 base at J, with 11 bases between the two ends. The chain is built from TRBV2 and TRBJ1-2; no definite D call. Sequencing used peripheral blood. This clonotype was sampled from a human donor in a cohort sampled during active COVID-19. CDR3 amino acids: CASCREINYGYTF. The CDR3 nucleotides are TGTGCCAGCTGCCGGGAGATTAACTATGGCTACACCTTC.